A single T cell receptor (beta chain) is shown here with its context. The source of the sample is a study of blood T cell repertoires in COVID-19. Data came from immunoSEQ multiplex PCR; TCRdb stores just in-frame clones and leaves some out. Seen here are approximately 140,000 clones, around 87% observed once, and the top ten hold 0.95% to 1.5%. The CDR3 covers 13 residues. Germline CDR1 reads LGHNA; CDR2 reads YSLEER. V was pared by 0 bases and J by 8 bases, with 3 bases of the junction left unmatched. The chain is built from TRBV4-3 and TRBJ1-2, with 7 bases aligning to TRBD1. The clonotype comes from a woman in her 30s with acute COVID-19. Sequenced sample: PBMCs or T cells enriched from blood (not recorded which). The CDR3 spells CASSQETGRGYTF. Here the CDR3 DNA reads TGCGCCAGCAGCCAAGAGACAGGGCGGGGCTACACCTTC.